A selection of T cell receptor beta chains follows, all from one sample in a study of a mutant IDH1 vaccine in newly diagnosed glioma. These TCRs' antigens remain unknown. Sequencing was performed with immunoSEQ multiplex PCR; in TCRdb, only in-frame clones are kept and a portion is missing. Among some 49,000 clones, over 75% were seen once, and the ten largest hold 4.9%. Here the sequenced sample was PBMCs, taken from a glioma patient whose treatment included an IDH1 peptide vaccine. These receptors came from a woman between 35 and 50 years old with glioma. Some clones in this sample may be carry-over from other donors' samples. Both conserved end residues are part of each CDR3. D genes are given only for firm matches. Size is stated for part of the rows, as once, few or many counts, or as a class when the clone is expanded.

D,J,size,V,DNA,CDR3
.,TRBJ1-2,.,TRBV6-6,TGTGCCAGCAGTTCCACTCGGGACCTATACTATGGCTACACCTTC,CASSSTRDLYYGYTF
.,TRBJ1-1,.,TRBV5-5,TGTGCCAGCAGCTTGCTGACCGTGAACACTGAAGCTTTCTTT,CASSLLTVNTEAFF
TRBD1,TRBJ1-2,.,TRBV7-9,TGTGCCAGCAGCCCAGACAGGGCGAATGACTACACCTTC,CASSPDRANDYTF
.,TRBJ2-7,few,TRBV11-2,TGTGCCAGCAGCTTAGACCCCACAGGAATCGGCTCCTACGAGCAGTACTTC,CASSLDPTGIGSYEQYF
.,TRBJ1-4,.,TRBV18,TGTGCCAGCTCACGACCAACTGACAGTTCTAATGAAAAACTGTTTTTT,CASSRPTDSSNEKLFF
.,TRBJ1-2,.,TRBV30,TGTGCCTGCCTCTGCTCGGATGGCTACACCTTC,CACLCSDGYTF
.,TRBJ1-2,.,TRBV5-1,TGCGCCAGCAGCAGGGAAGTGGACGGCTACACCTTC,CASSREVDGYTF
.,TRBJ1-5,.,TRBV6-6,TGTGCCAGCAGCGGAAGGGATCGGGGAGGCAATCAGCCCCAGCATTTT,CASSGRDRGGNQPQHF
TRBD1,TRBJ1-1,once,TRBV5-4,TGTGCCAGCAGCTTTCAGGGGGCGCTCACTGAAGCTTTCTTT,CASSFQGALTEAFF
TRBD1,TRBJ2-3,.,TRBV4-3,TGCGCCAGCAGCCGAGGACAGGCTAGCACAGATACGCAGTATTTT,CASSRGQASTDTQYF
TRBD1,TRBJ2-7,.,TRBV2,TGTGCCAGCAGTGATTGGACAGGGGGGTACGAGCAGTACTTC,CASSDWTGGYEQYF
.,TRBJ1-5,few,TRBV30,TGTGCGGGGAGTCTACACCCAGGGCAGCCCCAGCATTTT,CAGSLHPGQPQHF
.,TRBJ1-1,.,TRBV25-1,TGTGCCAGCAGTTCTGGGGTATTCGCGAACACTGAAGCTTTCTTT,CASSSGVFANTEAFF
.,TRBJ2-5,.,TRBV9,TGTGCCAGCAGCGTAGGCAGCCTGCAAGAGACCCAGTACTTC,CASSVGSLQETQYF
.,TRBJ1-5,few,TRBV30,TGTGCCTGGAGTAAAAGGCAGGGGTACAATCAGCCCCAGCATTTT,CAWSKRQGYNQPQHF
.,TRBJ1-4,.,TRBV19,TGTGCCAGTAGTACTTTTTGGGTAACTAATGAAAAACTGTTTTTT,CASSTFWVTNEKLFF
.,TRBJ2-3,.,TRBV5-4,TGTGCCAGCAGCTTGGGAGGGGGGTCCACAGATACGCAGTATTTT,CASSLGGGSTDTQYF
TRBD1,TRBJ2-7,.,TRBV10-3,TGTGCCATCACCCGGGACAGCCACTTCTACGAGCAGTACTTC,CAITRDSHFYEQYF
.,TRBJ1-5,.,TRBV6-6,TGTGCCAGCCGGGGGGATCAGCCCCAGCATTTT,CASRGDQPQHF
TRBD2,TRBJ2-1,.,TRBV9,TGTGCCAGCAGCACGGGGACTAGCGGGTTCTCCTACAATGAGCAGTTCTTC,CASSTGTSGFSYNEQFF
.,TRBJ1-5,.,TRBV30,TGTGCCTGGAGTGCCGGGAGGGGCAATCAGCCCCAGCATTTT,CAWSAGRGNQPQHF
.,TRBJ1-5,.,TRBV18,TGTGCCAGCTCACAGGGCAGCAATCAGCCCCAGCATTTT,CASSQGSNQPQHF
TRBD2,TRBJ2-5,few,TRBV10-3,TGTGCGTCCGGCGGGGGGATAGCGGGCCCCCAAGAGACCCAGTACTTC,CASGGGIAGPQETQYF
.,TRBJ2-5,.,TRBV7-2,TGTGCCAGCAGCCGACCCAAAGAGACCCAGTACTTC,CASSRPKETQYF
.,TRBJ1-1,.,TRBV6-1,TGTGCCAGCAGTGAACAGGGCTGGGGGATGAACACTGAAGCTTTCTTT,CASSEQGWGMNTEAFF
.,TRBJ2-2,.,TRBV4-3,TGCGCCAGCAGCCCCCACGGGGCGGGGCTGGCTAACGGGGAGCTGTTTTTT,CASSPHGAGLANGELFF
TRBD1,TRBJ2-3,few,TRBV2,TGTGCCAGCGGCAGGGGGCAGGCAGATACGCAGTATTTT,CASGRGQADTQYF
TRBD1,TRBJ1-2,.,TRBV18,TGTGCCAGCTCACCCATCCAGTTTGAGGGGGCAAACGGCTACACCTTC,CASSPIQFEGANGYTF
.,TRBJ2-3,.,TRBV5-1,TGCGCCAGCAGCTTGTCCAGGGTGGAGGATACGCAGTATTTT,CASSLSRVEDTQYF
TRBD2,TRBJ2-5,.,TRBV19,TGTGCCAGTAGTTACGGGGGGGCAGGAGAGACCCAGTACTTC,CASSYGGAGETQYF
.,TRBJ1-4,.,TRBV2,TGTGCCAGCAGTCCACAGGGTCCAAGGCATGAAAAACTGTTTTTT,CASSPQGPRHEKLFF
.,TRBJ2-7,.,TRBV7-9,TGTGCCAGCAGCCCCCCGGGGAGCTACGAGCAGTACTTC,CASSPPGSYEQYF
.,TRBJ2-7,.,TRBV12-2,TGTGCAAGTCGCTATTACCGGGACAGGGGGCGGAAGGACGCCTACGAGCAGTACTTC,CASRYYRDRGRKDAYEQYF